This T cell receptor (beta chain) was captured in a study of cytomegalovirus exposure and HLA in healthy donors. General study findings and limits: V- and J-gene trimming in TCR beta was tied to a missense DCLRE1C variant by an analysis performed later. CMV serostatus was the only immune exposure information that was available. Cytomegalovirus-associated status was assigned to more than 150 TCR beta chains. Some segments of the V type, notably TRBV6-2 and TRBV6-3, were excluded as indistinguishable.

CDR3 size: 13 residues. J lost 5 bases, V lost 6 bases, and 6 bases had no gene match. CDR1 is MNHNS and CDR2 is SASEGT in the germline V gene. Primers: 60 Vbeta forward and 13 Jbeta reverse. Only in-frame clones appear in the TCRdb table, and some are missing; sequencing was by immunoSEQ multiplex PCR. The sample holds some 96,000 clones, 70% to 80% seen once. Remarks on this clone: Its antigen is still unknown.

J is TRBJ1-2 and V is TRBV6-1; 7 positions match TRBD1. Sequenced input: PBMCs. The sequence derives from a female donor in good health and CMV-seronegative. Here the CDR3 reads CASSPGTDYGYTF. CDR3 coding DNA: TGTGCCAGCAGCCCCGGGACAGATTATGGCTACACCTTC.